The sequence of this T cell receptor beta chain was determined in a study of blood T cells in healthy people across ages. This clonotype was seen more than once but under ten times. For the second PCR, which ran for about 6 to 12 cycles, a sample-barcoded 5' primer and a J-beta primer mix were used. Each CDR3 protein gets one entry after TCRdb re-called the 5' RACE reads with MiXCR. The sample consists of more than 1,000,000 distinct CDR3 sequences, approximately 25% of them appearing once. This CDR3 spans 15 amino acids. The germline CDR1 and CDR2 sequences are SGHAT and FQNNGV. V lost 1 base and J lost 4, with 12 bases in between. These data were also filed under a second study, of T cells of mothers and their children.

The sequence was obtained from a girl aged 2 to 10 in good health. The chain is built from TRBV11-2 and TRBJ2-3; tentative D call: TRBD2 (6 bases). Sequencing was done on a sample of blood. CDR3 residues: CASSLAGADPDTQYF. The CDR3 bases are TGTGCCAGCAGCTTAGCGGGAGCGGACCCAGATACGCAGTATTTT. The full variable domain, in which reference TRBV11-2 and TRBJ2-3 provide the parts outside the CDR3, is EAGVAQSPRYKIIEKRQSVAFWCNPISGHATLYWYQQILGQGPKLLIQFQNNGVVDDSQLPKDRFSAERLKGVDSTLKIQPAKLEDSAVYLCASSLAGADPDTQYFGPGTRLTVL.